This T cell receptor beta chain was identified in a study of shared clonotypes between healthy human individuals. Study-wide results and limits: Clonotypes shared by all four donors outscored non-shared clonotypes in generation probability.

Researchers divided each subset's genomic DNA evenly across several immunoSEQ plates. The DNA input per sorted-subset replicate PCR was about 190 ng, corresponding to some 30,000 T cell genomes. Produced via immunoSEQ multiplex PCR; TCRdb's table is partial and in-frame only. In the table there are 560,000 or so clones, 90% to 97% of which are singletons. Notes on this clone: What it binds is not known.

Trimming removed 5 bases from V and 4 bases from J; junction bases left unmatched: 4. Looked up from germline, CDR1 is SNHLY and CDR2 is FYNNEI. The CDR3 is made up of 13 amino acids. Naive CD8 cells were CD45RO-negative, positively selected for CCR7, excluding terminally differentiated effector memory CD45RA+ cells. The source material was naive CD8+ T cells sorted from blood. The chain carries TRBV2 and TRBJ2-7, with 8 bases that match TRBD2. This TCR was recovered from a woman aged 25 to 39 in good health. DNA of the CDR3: TGTGCCAGCAGTAGCGGGAGTAGGTACGAGCAGTACTTC. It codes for CASSSGSRYEQYF.